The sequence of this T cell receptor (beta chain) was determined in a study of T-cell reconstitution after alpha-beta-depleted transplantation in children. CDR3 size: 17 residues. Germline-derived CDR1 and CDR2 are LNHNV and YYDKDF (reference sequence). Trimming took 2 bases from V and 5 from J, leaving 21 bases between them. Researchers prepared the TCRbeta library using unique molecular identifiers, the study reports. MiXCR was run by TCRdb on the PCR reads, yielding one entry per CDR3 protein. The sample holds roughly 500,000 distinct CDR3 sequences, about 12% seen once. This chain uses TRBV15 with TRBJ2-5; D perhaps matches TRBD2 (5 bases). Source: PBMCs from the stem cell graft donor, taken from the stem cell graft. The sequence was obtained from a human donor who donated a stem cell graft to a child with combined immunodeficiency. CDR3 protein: CATSRNIQDARGETQYF. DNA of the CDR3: TGTGCCACCAGCAGAAATATCCAGGACGCCCGGGGTGAGACCCAGTACTTC.